The source of this T cell receptor beta chain is a study of T cells in localized non-small cell lung cancer. Profiling relied on immunoSEQ multiplex PCR, and the TCRdb table lists in-frame clones only, not all of them. The data hold about 19,000 clones, with around four fifths observed a single time. The V gene lost 6 bases and the J gene lost 6 bases, with 18 bases spanning the gap. The CDR3 spans 15 residues. Germline CDR1 LNHDA, CDR2 SQIVND (reference sequence). The J gene is TRBJ2-1, the V gene TRBV19; D unresolved. The input for sequencing was peripheral blood, taken before any cancer treatment. This sequence was found in a female donor over 55 with stage I lung adenocarcinoma. The CDR3 nucleotides are TGTGCCAGTAGGGAACGAAGGTCTTCAACCAATGAGCAGTTCTTC. Its protein is CASRERRSSTNEQFF.